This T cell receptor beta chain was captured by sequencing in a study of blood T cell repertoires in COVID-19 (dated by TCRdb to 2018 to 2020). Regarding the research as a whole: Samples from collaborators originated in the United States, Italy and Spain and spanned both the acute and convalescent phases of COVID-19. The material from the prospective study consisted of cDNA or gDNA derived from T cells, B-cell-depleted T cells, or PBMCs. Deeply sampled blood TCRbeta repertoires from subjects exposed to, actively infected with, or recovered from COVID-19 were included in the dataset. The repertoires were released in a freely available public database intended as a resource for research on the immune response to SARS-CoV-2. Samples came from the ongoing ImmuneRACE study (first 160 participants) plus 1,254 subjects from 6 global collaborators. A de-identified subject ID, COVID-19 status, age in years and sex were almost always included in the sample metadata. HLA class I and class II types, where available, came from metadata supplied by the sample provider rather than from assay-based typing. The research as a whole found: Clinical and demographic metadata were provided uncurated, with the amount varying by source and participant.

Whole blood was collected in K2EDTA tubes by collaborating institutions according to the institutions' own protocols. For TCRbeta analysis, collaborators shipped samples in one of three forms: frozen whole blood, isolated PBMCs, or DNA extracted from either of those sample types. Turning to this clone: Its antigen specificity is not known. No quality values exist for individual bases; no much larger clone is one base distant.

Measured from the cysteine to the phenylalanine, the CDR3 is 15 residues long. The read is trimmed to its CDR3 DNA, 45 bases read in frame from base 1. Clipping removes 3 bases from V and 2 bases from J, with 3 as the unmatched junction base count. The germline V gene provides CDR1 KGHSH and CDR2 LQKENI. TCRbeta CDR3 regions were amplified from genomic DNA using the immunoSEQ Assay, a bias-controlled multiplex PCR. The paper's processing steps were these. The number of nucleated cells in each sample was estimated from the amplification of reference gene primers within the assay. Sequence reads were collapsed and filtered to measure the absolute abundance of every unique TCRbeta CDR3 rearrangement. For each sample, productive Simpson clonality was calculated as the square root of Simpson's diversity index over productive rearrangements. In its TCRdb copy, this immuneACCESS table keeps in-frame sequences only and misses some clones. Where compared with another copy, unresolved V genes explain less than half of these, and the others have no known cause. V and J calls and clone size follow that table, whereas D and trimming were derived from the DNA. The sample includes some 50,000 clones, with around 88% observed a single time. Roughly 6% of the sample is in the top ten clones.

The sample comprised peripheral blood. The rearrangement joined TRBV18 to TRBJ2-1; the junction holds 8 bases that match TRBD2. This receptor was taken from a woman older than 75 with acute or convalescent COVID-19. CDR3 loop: CASSPRGGTYNEQFF. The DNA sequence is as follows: TGTGCCAGCTCACCTCGGGGGGGGACCTACAATGAGCAGTTCTTC.